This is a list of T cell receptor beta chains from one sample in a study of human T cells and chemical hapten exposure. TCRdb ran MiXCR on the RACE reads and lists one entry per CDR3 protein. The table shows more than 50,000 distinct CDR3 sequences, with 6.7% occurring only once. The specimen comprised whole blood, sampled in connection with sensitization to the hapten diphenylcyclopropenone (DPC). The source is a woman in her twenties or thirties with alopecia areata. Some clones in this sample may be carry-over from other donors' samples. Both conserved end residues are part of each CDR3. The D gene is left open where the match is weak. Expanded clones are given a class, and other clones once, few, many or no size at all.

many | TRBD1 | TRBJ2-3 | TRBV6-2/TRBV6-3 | TGTGCCAGCAGTTACAGGGGTAACACACAGGGGGGACTTTATTTT | CASSYRGNTQGGLYF
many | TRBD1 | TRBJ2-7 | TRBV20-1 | TGCAGTGCTAGAGGCCAGCGGGACAGGGGGCTGGAACACGAGCAGTACTTC | CSARGQRDRGLEHEQYF
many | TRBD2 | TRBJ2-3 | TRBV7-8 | TGTGCCAGCAGCTGGACTAGGTCAACAGATACGCAGTATTTT | CASSWTRSTDTQYF
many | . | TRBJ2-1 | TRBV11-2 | TGTGCCAGCAGCCACAGGGTGCGCAATGAGCAGTTCTTC | CASSHRVRNEQFF
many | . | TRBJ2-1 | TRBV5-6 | TGTGCCAGCAGCGGACTCCGTGGCGGTAGGGACAATGAGCAGTTCTTC | CASSGLRGGRDNEQFF
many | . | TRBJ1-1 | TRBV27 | TGTGCCAGCAGTCCTGTTGTGGGGATGAACACTGAAGCTTTCTTT | CASSPVVGMNTEAFF
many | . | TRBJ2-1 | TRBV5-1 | TGCGCCAGCAGCTTGGTCGCGGGGGCTTACAATGAGCAGTTCTTC | CASSLVAGAYNEQFF
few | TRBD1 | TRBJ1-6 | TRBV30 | TGTGCCTGGAGAAAACAGGGGGCGTATAAGGATTCACCCCTCCACTTT | CAWRKQGAYKDSPLHF
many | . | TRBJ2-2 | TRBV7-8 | TGTGCCAGCAGCTTAGCACGCCGCACAGGTTCCGAGGAGCTGTTTTTT | CASSLARRTGSEELFF
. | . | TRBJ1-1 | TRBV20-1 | TGCAGTGCTAGACCCGGGACGGCGAACACTGAAGCTTTCTTT | CSARPGTANTEAFF
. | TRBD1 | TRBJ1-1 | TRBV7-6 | TGTGCCAGCAGCTTTTTGGGACAGGGGGGAACTGAAGCTTTCTTT | CASSFLGQGGTEAFF
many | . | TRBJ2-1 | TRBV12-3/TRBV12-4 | TGTGCCAGCAGCTCCTATTACAATGAGCAGTTCTTC | CASSSYYNEQFF
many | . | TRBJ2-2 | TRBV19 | TGTGCCAGTAGTCCCGTTAAGTGGACGGACAATAACACCGGGGAGCTGTTTTTT | CASSPVKWTDNNTGELFF
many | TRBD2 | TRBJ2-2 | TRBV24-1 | TGTGCCACCAGTGATCCCCGGGGGGCCGGGGAGCTGTTTTTT | CATSDPRGAGELFF
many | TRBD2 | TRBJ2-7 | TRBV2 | TGTGCCAGCAGTGAGGAACTAGCGGGGATATACGAGCAGTACTTC | CASSEELAGIYEQYF
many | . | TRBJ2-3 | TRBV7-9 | TGTGCCAGCAGCTTAGTTGAGGTAGCAGATACGCAGTATTTT | CASSLVEVADTQYF
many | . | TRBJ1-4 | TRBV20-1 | TGCAGTGCTAGAGGGGGGACTAATGAAAAACTGTTTTTT | CSARGGTNEKLFF
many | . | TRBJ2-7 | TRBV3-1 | TGTGCCAGCATCCCGTACGAGCAGTACTTC | CASIPYEQYF
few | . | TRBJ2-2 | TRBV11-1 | TGTGCCAGCAGAGTTAGGGGTATCGGGGAGCTGTTTTTT | CASRVRGIGELFF
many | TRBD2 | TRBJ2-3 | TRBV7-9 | TGTGCCAGCAGCTTAAGTCTAGCGGGGGTTCACACAGATACGCAGTATTTT | CASSLSLAGVHTDTQYF
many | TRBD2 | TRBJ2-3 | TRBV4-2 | TGTGCCAGCAGCCACAGGGAGGGCGAAACAGATACGCAGTATTTT | CASSHREGETDTQYF
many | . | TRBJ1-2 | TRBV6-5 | TGTGCCAGCAGTTACACCCCAAGCGGGGATGGCTACACCTTC | CASSYTPSGDGYTF
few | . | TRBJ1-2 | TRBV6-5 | TGTGCCAGCAGTTACTCATCTGGGCTCTATGGCTACACCTTC | CASSYSSGLYGYTF
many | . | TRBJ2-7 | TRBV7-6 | TGTGCCAGCAGCTTAAATCCCCCCCCCCAGAACTACTACGAGCAGTACTTC | CASSLNPPPQNYYEQYF
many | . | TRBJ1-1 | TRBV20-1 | TGCAGTGCTTGTAGGGAGGATTGGACTGAAGCTTTCTTT | CSACREDWTEAFF
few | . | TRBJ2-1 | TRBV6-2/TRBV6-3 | TGTGCCAGCAGTTACTCGGTTGAGGAGCAGTTCTTC | CASSYSVEEQFF
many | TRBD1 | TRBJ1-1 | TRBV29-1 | TGCAGCGTTGTAGGGGGCGATCGAGGGACTGAAGCTTTCTTT | CSVVGGDRGTEAFF
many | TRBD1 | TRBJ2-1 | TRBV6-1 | TGTGCCAGCAGTCTCTACTACGGACAGGGTCCCTACAATGAGCAGTTCTTC | CASSLYYGQGPYNEQFF
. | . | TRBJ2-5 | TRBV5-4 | TGTGCCAGCAGCTTGGTTGCGGTCCAAGAGACCCAGTACTTC | CASSLVAVQETQYF
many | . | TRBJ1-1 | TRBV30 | TGTGCCTGGAATCCTATTCCTACCGGGCGCACTGAAGCTTTCTTT | CAWNPIPTGRTEAFF
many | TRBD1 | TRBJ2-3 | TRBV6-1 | TGTGCCAGCAGACCGACAGGGGTTAACACAGATACGCAGTATTTT | CASRPTGVNTDTQYF
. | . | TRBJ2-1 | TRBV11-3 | TGTGCCAGCAGTCCGGGACGAGATGAGCAGTTCTTC | CASSPGRDEQFF
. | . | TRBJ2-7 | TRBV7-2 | TGTGCCAGCAGCTTAGCAACAGACCTTAGCTCCTACGAGCAGTACTTC | CASSLATDLSSYEQYF
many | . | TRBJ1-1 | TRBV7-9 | TGTGCCAGCAGCCTAGAAGGGGCGAACACTGAAGCTTTCTTT | CASSLEGANTEAFF
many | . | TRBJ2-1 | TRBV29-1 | TGCAGCGTGCGGGTGTCTGAGCAGTTCTTC | CSVRVSEQFF
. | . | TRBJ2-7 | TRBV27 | TGTGCCAGCAGTTTTTCTCAAGGGCCCTACGAGCAGTACTTC | CASSFSQGPYEQYF
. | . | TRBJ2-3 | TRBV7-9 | TGTGCCAGCAGACCACCGCGGGGGCTAGTAGATATGCAGTATTTT | CASRPPRGLVDMQYF
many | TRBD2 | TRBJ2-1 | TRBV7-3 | TGTGCCAGCAGCGGTGCTAGCGGGGGGGCCGATGAGCAGTTCTTC | CASSGASGGADEQFF
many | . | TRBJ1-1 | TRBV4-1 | TGCGCCAGCAGCCGAACGGAGGGAAACACTGAAGCTTTCTTT | CASSRTEGNTEAFF
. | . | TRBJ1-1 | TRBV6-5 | TGTGCCAGCAGCCGGGGACAACCGAACACTGAAGCTTTCTTT | CASSRGQPNTEAFF
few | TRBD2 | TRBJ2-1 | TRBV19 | TGTGCCAGTAGAGGCGGGGGGTATGGAGAGCAGTTCTTC | CASRGGGYGEQFF
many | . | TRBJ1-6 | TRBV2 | TGTGCCAGCAGTGGGGTCAACTCCTATAATTCACCCCTCCACTTT | CASSGVNSYNSPLHF
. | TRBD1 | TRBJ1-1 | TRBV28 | TGTGCCAGCGACAGGGGGAGTCTAGAAGCTTTCTTT | CASDRGSLEAFF
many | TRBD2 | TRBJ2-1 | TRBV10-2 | TGCGCCAGCAGTGCACTAGCGGGGCCAATTAACAATGAGCAGTTCTTC | CASSALAGPINNEQFF
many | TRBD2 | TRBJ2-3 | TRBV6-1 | TGTGCCAGCCAAGCACCGGGACTAGCGGGGACCACAGATACGCAGTATTTT | CASQAPGLAGTTDTQYF
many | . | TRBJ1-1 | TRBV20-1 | TGCAGTGCTAAAGACCCGGACGGGGTTTTCACTGAAGCTTTCTTT | CSAKDPDGVFTEAFF
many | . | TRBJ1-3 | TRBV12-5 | TGTGCTAGTGGACTCGGCCCAAACACCATATATTTT | CASGLGPNTIYF
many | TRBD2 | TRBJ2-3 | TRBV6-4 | TGTGCCAGCAGTGACGGGACTAGCGGGGGAGATACGCAGTATTTT | CASSDGTSGGDTQYF